This T cell receptor (beta chain) appears in the sequencing data of a study of metastatic and nonmetastatic thyroid tumors. Study-level information: Where malignant and benign thyroid patients were concerned, repertoires were compared across blood and tumor or nodule tissue.

Authors' methods: A classifier for distant metastasis in papillary thyroid cancer was constructed using CDR3 differences observed across clinicopathological groups. TCRdb reassembled clones from the PCR reads with MiXCR. The V and J calls, along with clone size, are taken from TCRdb and not from the paper's own processing. The data show some 21,000 clones, approximately 30% seen once. With V trimmed by 0 bases and J by 9 bases, 9 bases remained unmatched. The CDR3 totals 15 residues. Germline CDR1 reads DFQATT; CDR2 reads SNEGSKA (reference sequence). Each patient went into thyroid surgery without having received any treatment. This clone is labeled medium-sized.

The chain uses TRBV20-1 and TRBJ2-1; 9 nucleotides line up with TRBD1. This receptor was taken from a male donor with papillary thyroid cancer or a benign thyroid nodule (not recorded which). Some clones in this sample may be carry-over from other donors' samples. Sample: tumor tissue. The CDR3 coding sequence is TGCAGTGCTAGAGAGGGACAGGGATTGGGAAGTGAGCAGTTCTTC. This translates into CSAREGQGLGSEQFF.